This TCR beta chain emerged from a study of monozygotic twins with inflammatory bowel disease. The study subjected TCRalpha and TCRbeta cDNA to two nested PCRs of about 15 and 9 cycles. TCRdb reanalyzed the 5' RACE reads and collapses them to one entry per CDR3 protein, without DNA. The table for this sample gives about 210,000 distinct CDR3 sequences. The length of the CDR3 is 15 residues. Germline V gives CDR1 SGHTA, CDR2 FQGTGA. The source is a human donor with ulcerative colitis or Crohn's disease, or a healthy co-twin of an affected twin (not recorded which). The sample consisted of blood. The V and J genes are TRBV7-3 and TRBJ2-3; there is no DNA to check the TCRdb D call of TRBD1. Here the CDR3 reads CASSLTGDSTDTQYF.